The entry below gives a single TCR beta chain sequence along with its context. Its specificity is not known. This sample was taken from a study of T cells in Graves' hyperthyroidism and ophthalmopathy. Those with hyperthyroidism were 18 to 65 years old, newly diagnosed, and ill for under 2 months. It was uncontrolled infection, other autoimmune disease, pregnancy or lactation that excluded patients. The study based diagnoses on clinical symptoms, serum thyroxine and TRAb, thyroid ultrasound and orbital computed tomography. Amplification of TCR beta CDR3 regions used RNA as the template. In the first-round RT-PCR of the TCR CDR3, the HTBI primer set was used. TCRdb fed the multiplex PCR reads into MiXCR, producing one record per CDR3 protein. The sample carries almost 600,000 distinct CDR3 sequences, roughly 46% recorded once. Broader study findings: The model anticipated ophthalmopathy a median approximately six months pre-onset.

From germline, CDR1 is SGHTA and CDR2 FQGTGA. Germline trimming cut 0 bases from V and 5 bases from J; bases unmatched to any gene: 8. The CDR3 runs to 17 residues. The gene calls are TRBV7-3 and TRBJ2-1; 9 nucleotides line up with TRBD2. The sequence was obtained from a woman aged 18-30 years with Graves' hyperthyroidism. The sample consisted of peripheral blood or thyroid tissue (not recorded which). CDR3 coding DNA: TGTGCCAGCAGCTTAACAGGGGTGGCTAGCGGGGACAATGAGCAGTTCTTC. Translated: CASSLTGVASGDNEQFF. Combining the CDR3 with reference TRBV7-3 and TRBJ2-1 gives the whole variable domain GAGVSQTPSNKVTEKGKYVELRCDPISGHTALYWYRQSLGQGPEFLIYFQGTGAADDSGLPNDRFFAVRPEGSVSTLKIQRTERGDSAVYLCASSLTGVASGDNEQFFGPGTRLTVL.